This TCR beta chain was found in a study of patients and donors after allogeneic stem cell transplantation. TCRdb processed the RT-PCR reads anew with MiXCR; each CDR3 protein has one entry. The data contain about 110,000 distinct CDR3 sequences, 35% of them seen just once; the ten biggest clones take up roughly 27%. The germline gives CDR1 SGHRS, CDR2 YFSETQ. CDR3 size: 15 residues. The V and J ends lost 1 base and 6 bases respectively, with 16 bases between them. The sequence was obtained from a human donor who was either an allogeneic HSCT recipient or a stem cell or donor lymphocyte infusion donor (not recorded which). It is not recorded whose cells these are; they may come from a transplant donor. J is TRBJ1-1 and V is TRBV5-1, with D tentatively TRBD1 (6 bases). Sequencing was done on a sample of blood, either unsorted or a sorted T cell fraction (not recorded which). The CDR3 region is CASSLPGGLIAEAFF. The DNA of the CDR3 is TGCGCCAGCAGCTTGCCGGGGGGCTTGATCGCTGAAGCTTTCTTT.